The rows below give T cell receptor beta chains drawn from one sample of a study of blood T cell repertoires in COVID-19. The table came from immunoSEQ multiplex PCR; TCRdb's copy has only in-frame clones and leaves some out. There are some 120,000 clones in the sample; about 80% occur only once, and just under 7.5% lies in the top ten. Material for sequencing was peripheral blood. These receptors all stem from a man between 65 and 85 years old with active or convalescent COVID-19. CDR3s leave out the opening cysteine and the closing phenylalanine or tryptophan. Each record gives: V gene, clone size, J gene, CDR3 protein. Some rows mark clone size as missing; the rest say once, few, many or name a class of expanded clone.

TRBV11-3	-	TRBJ2-7	ASSLDAVGLHYEQY
TRBV5-5	-	TRBJ2-2	ASSLEGGYTGELF
TRBV7-2	once	TRBJ2-7	ASAGGGGIYEQY
TRBV3-1/TRBV3-2	-	TRBJ2-7	ASSQEARSSYEQY
TRBV7-2	-	TRBJ1-5	ASSLAGQLNQPQH
TRBV9	few	TRBJ2-1	ASSPRGSYNEQF
TRBV13	-	TRBJ1-3	ASSLGRTPGNTIY
TRBV5-4	once	TRBJ2-6	ASSSQGPSSSGANVLT
TRBV4-2	-	TRBJ1-4	ASSRSTGEDEKLF
TRBV30	once	TRBJ1-5	AWNTGGSNQPQH
TRBV18	-	TRBJ1-6	ASSPGIASARGTSPLH
TRBV27	-	TRBJ1-2	ASSAAGATGYGYT
TRBV28	-	TRBJ1-5	ASSLGTSGGNQPQH
TRBV5-1	-	TRBJ1-6	ASSLFTQGDSPLH
TRBV4-3	-	TRBJ2-7	ASSQDPGHAYEQY
TRBV7-2	-	TRBJ1-2	ASRAQAPIYT
TRBV27	-	TRBJ2-1	ASSATGLASNEQF
TRBV6-2/TRBV6-3	-	TRBJ2-7	ASSPGLAGDQY
TRBV27	-	TRBJ1-1	ASRLGTANTEAF
TRBV29-1	-	TRBJ1-2	SVEQVNNYGYT
TRBV3-1/TRBV3-2	-	TRBJ1-6	ASSQERFAGGANSPLH
TRBV11-3	-	TRBJ2-1	ASSLFLGTSGYNEQF
TRBV5-4	-	TRBJ1-2	ASSYREQGPNYGYT
TRBV10-3	-	TRBJ1-1	AGKGDMNTEAF
TRBV28	-	TRBJ2-7	ASGTGRAYEQY
TRBV27	-	TRBJ2-3	ASSLERATDTQY
TRBV3-1/TRBV3-2	-	TRBJ2-5	ASSQDLGLAGGQETQY
TRBV9	-	TRBJ2-3	ASSVAVSGRGTDTQY
TRBV5-5	-	TRBJ2-1	ASSLVSGDEQF
TRBV19	few	TRBJ2-7	ASSRGQGHRHQY
TRBV2	-	TRBJ1-2	ASRRDRGEGYT
TRBV28	-	TRBJ2-2	ASIPSTSGSNTGELF
TRBV28	-	TRBJ1-2	ASSSPVRGDYGYT
TRBV7-9	-	TRBJ1-1	ASSQQGAGAEAF
TRBV5-6	once	TRBJ2-7	ASSGLSGEWEQY
TRBV5-5	-	TRBJ2-7	ASSPSQGPYEQY
TRBV3-1/TRBV3-2	-	TRBJ2-5	ASSQAGEETQY
TRBV28	-	TRBJ1-1	ASGQGPLNTEAF
TRBV28	-	TRBJ2-7	ASSGTSGTLYEQY
TRBV3-1/TRBV3-2	-	TRBJ1-2	ASSHRPGHYGYT
TRBV5-1	-	TRBJ2-7	ASSPAASGGSYEQY
TRBV24-1	-	TRBJ1-4	ATSDRDRDEKLF
TRBV7-9	many	TRBJ1-3	ASSFYRGNTIY
TRBV13	-	TRBJ2-1	ASSSEGAPSSYNEQF
TRBV5-1	-	TRBJ1-4	ASSYGGRGLTNEKLF
TRBV10-3	-	TRBJ2-1	AITTENNEQF
TRBV7-9	-	TRBJ1-2	ASTHQSGSSNYGYT
TRBV21-1	-	TRBJ1-5	ASSFRDPEDRGPNQPQH
TRBV2	-	TRBJ1-5	ASSESGYSNQPQH
TRBV23-1	few	TRBJ1-1	ASSQPLAGQMNTEAF
TRBV7-2	-	TRBJ2-4	ASSSGTRPTNIQY